This T cell receptor beta chain was sequenced in a study of shared clonotypes between healthy human individuals. V was cut by 1 base and J by 2 bases, with 12 bases left in between. CDR3 size: 16 residues. The germline V gene has CDR1 MNHNS and CDR2 SASEGT. Clones were read by immunoSEQ multiplex PCR, and TCRdb kept only the in-frame ones, dropping some. There are about 520,000 clones in the sample; 81% occur only once, and more than 9.5% lies in the top ten. Some 100 million PBMCs went into genomic DNA for unsorted samples. Study outcomes and limitations: Clonotype sharing among the donors was expected to vary with sequencing depth.

This clone has only one observation. Its specificity is unknown. The V call is TRBV6-1, the J call TRBJ2-1; D is perhaps TRBD2 (6 bases). This sequence originates from a woman aged 40 to 50 in good health. Some clones in this sample may be carry-over from other donors' samples. The material sequenced was PBMCs. CDR3 residues: CASSEVGGPTYNEQFF. CDR3 DNA: TGTGCCAGCAGTGAAGTGGGAGGACCAACCTACAATGAGCAGTTCTTC.